The 24 T cell receptor beta chains below were found in one sample sequenced in a study of a mutant IDH1 vaccine in newly diagnosed glioma. The time point: week 5, during vaccination. Mutant IDH1 20-mer peptide, at 300 ug, made up each vaccine dose, with topical imiquimod. The protocol was immunoSEQ multiplex PCR, while the TCRdb copy is restricted to in-frame clones and leaves out a portion. The sample shows 75,000 to 85,000 clones, 91% of them seen only once. No antigen has been assigned to these receptors. Here the sequenced sample was PBMCs, taken from a glioma patient whose treatment included an IDH1 peptide vaccine. Receptor source: a woman aged 45 to 65 with glioma.

The chain employs TRBV30 and TRBJ2-1; D may be TRBD2 (6 bases). This CDR3 has 14 amino acids. Germline V gives CDR1 GTSNPN, CDR2 SVGIG (reference sequence). V shed 4 bases and J shed 10 bases, with 20 bases lying between them. The DNA of the CDR3 is TGTGCCTGGATCCTTGGGGGAGGATGGGGAGAGCAGTTCTTC. It encodes CAWILGGGWGEQFF.

V is TRBV27 and J is TRBJ2-5; 8 nucleotides agree with TRBD2. With the DNA end fitting TRBJ2-7 better, the J assignment may be wrong. The germline V gene encodes CDR1 MNHEY and CDR2 SMNVEV (reference sequence). The length of the CDR3 is 14 residues. The CDR3 DNA reads as TGTGCCAGCAGTTTCAACGGGAGGGCCTACGAGCAGTACTTC. Translated, it gives CASSFNGRAYEQYF.

This rearrangement joins TRBV10-2 to TRBJ2-1, with D maybe TRBD1 (5 bases). V lost 5 bases to trimming and J lost 5 bases, with 10 bases between them. Germline CDR1 WSHSY, CDR2 SAAADI. The CDR3 contains 13 residues. Here the CDR3 reads CASSPTGHNEQFF. CDR3 coding DNA: TGCGCCAGCAGTCCCACAGGACACAATGAGCAGTTCTTC.

The chain joins TRBV28 to TRBJ1-1; TRBD1 matches 9 bases. Germline V gene sequence: CDR1 MDHEN, CDR2 SYDVKM. V trimming: 3 bases; J trimming: 0 bases; junction bases outside the gene matches: 8. The CDR3 loop spans 17 amino acids. For the CDR3, the DNA is TGTGCCAGCAGTTTCCGGGACAGGGCGTCCTTGAACACTGAAGCTTTCTTT. This gives the protein CASSFRDRASLNTEAFF. Full variable domain (outside the CDR3, taken from reference TRBV28 and TRBJ1-1): DVKVTQSSRYLVKRTGEKVFLECVQDMDHENMFWYRQDPGLGLRLIYFSYDVKMKEKGDIPEGYSVSREKKERFSLILESASTNQTSMYLCASSFRDRASLNTEAFFGQGTRLTVV.

The V gene is TRBV28, the J gene TRBJ2-5; D unclear. Germline V gene lookup returns CDR1 MDHEN and CDR2 SYDVKM. This CDR3 has 15 amino acids. V shed 2 bases and J shed 3 bases, with 13 bases lying between them. The CDR3 loop is CASSLSATPKETQYF. As DNA, the CDR3 is TGTGCCAGCAGTTTAAGCGCGACTCCTAAAGAGACCCAGTACTTC.

This clone was seen only once. This chain uses TRBV18 with TRBJ2-3; 9 bases align to TRBD2. Germline V gives CDR1 KGHSH, CDR2 LQKENI. The CDR3 consists of 17 residues. With V trimmed by 1 base and J by 1 base, 6 bases remained unmatched. DNA for the CDR3: TGTGCCAGCTCACCACTGAGCGGGAGGTCCCGCACAGATACGCAGTATTTT. It codes for CASSPLSGRSRTDTQYF.

The genes are TRBV28 and TRBJ1-4; D unclear. Germline V gene data show CDR1 as MDHEN and CDR2 as SYDVKM. CDR3 length: 13 amino acids. V gave up 2 bases and J gave up 9 bases, with 10 bases separating them. The CDR3 nucleotides read TGTGCCAGCAGTTTAAGTCAGCCCCAAAAACTGTTTTTT. This gives the protein CASSLSQPQKLFF.

The gene calls are TRBV11-2 and TRBJ1-2; 8 positions match TRBD1. V lost 3 bases, J lost 8 bases, and 20 bases stayed unmatched. CDR1 is SGHAT, CDR2 FQNNGV, per germline. There are 18 residues in the CDR3. The CDR3 here is CASSFQGASSSLLRGYTF. DNA for the CDR3: TGTGCCAGCAGCTTTCAGGGGGCGTCTAGTAGCCTACTACGGGGCTACACCTTC.

V usage is TRBV9 and J usage is TRBJ2-3; D unresolved. Germline V gene sequence: CDR1 SGDLS, CDR2 YYNGEE. This CDR3 contains 11 residues. V was pared by 0 bases and J by 6 bases, with 2 bases between. CDR3 region: CASSVEDTQYF. Here the CDR3 DNA reads TGTGCCAGCAGCGTAGAGGATACGCAGTATTTT.

In its sample, this clone was seen a few times. The rearrangement links TRBV30 to TRBJ1-6; TRBD1 aligns across 7 bases. The V gene's germline CDR1 is GTSNPN and CDR2 SVGIG (reference sequence). Trimming removed 0 bases from V and 11 bases from J; junction bases left unmatched: 4. The CDR3 is 13 amino acids. In DNA, the CDR3 is TGTGCCTGGAGTGTACAGGGGTTGACACCCCTCCACTTT. Protein sequence: CAWSVQGLTPLHF.

The V gene is TRBV18, the J gene TRBJ2-7; a weak D match, TRBD2 (6 bases). Germline-derived CDR1 and CDR2 are KGHSH and LQKENI. Trimming stripped 6 bases from V and 2 bases from J, with 8 bases between. CDR3 size: 12 residues. In DNA, the CDR3 is TGTGCCAGCTCGGGGGGAACCTACGAGCAGTACTTC. This sequence encodes CASSGGTYEQYF.

The chain is built from TRBV28 and TRBJ1-2; TRBD1 is a possible D gene (6 bases). V lost 1 base, J lost 4 bases, and 7 bases lay in between. Germline V gives CDR1 MDHEN, CDR2 SYDVKM. This CDR3 has 13 amino acids. The CDR3 coding sequence is TGTGCCAGCAGTTTATCAGGGGTCTATGGCTACACCTTC. It translates to CASSLSGVYGYTF.

V usage is TRBV19 and J usage is TRBJ2-7, with a weak D call TRBD1 (5 bases). From germline, CDR1 is LNHDA and CDR2 SQIVND (reference sequence). The V gene lost 5 bases and the J gene lost 13 bases, with 18 bases spanning the gap. The CDR3 spans 12 residues. This chain's CDR3 is CASSVGLGHVYF. CDR3 in DNA: TGTGCCAGTAGTGTGGGCCTCGGACATGTCTACTTC.

The chain combines TRBV14 with TRBJ1-2; D not certain. CDR1 SGHDN and CDR2 FVKESK come from the germline V gene. The V end was cut by 0 bases, the J end by 4 bases, with 9 bases between. This CDR3 spans 14 amino acids. CDR3 protein: CASSQDGRVYGYTF. The CDR3 nucleotides read TGTGCCAGCAGCCAAGATGGGCGGGTCTATGGCTACACCTTC.

V usage is TRBV9 and J usage is TRBJ2-7; 13 nucleotides line up with TRBD2. Germline lookup yields CDR1 SGDLS and CDR2 YYNGEE. With 0 bases clipped from V and 5 bases from J, the junction kept 2 bases outside the gene matches. This CDR3 region has 15 residues. CDR3 loop: CASSVATSGRHEQYF. In DNA form, the CDR3 reads TGTGCCAGCAGCGTAGCGACTAGCGGGAGGCACGAGCAGTACTTC.

The chain employs TRBV15 and TRBJ1-3, with a tentative D call TRBD1 (5 bases). Trimming cost V 2 bases and J 0 bases, with 14 bases left between them. Germline CDR1 and CDR2: LNHNV and YYDKDF (reference sequence). The CDR3 spans 17 residues. The CDR3 protein is CATSRRQGLFSGNTIYF. The DNA of the CDR3 is TGTGCCACCAGCAGACGCCAGGGACTTTTCTCTGGAAACACCATATATTTT.

The rearrangement uses TRBV4-1 and TRBJ2-1; 9 bases align to TRBD2. The V gene's germline CDR1 is MGHRA and CDR2 YSYEKL. This CDR3 is built from 16 residues. V lost 2 bases to trimming and J lost 3 bases; unmatched junction nucleotides: 5. This chain's CDR3 is CASSQRLAGSYNEQFF. In DNA form, the CDR3 reads TGCGCCAGCAGCCAACGCCTAGCGGGAAGCTACAATGAGCAGTTCTTC.

V and J are TRBV5-1 and TRBJ2-5, with unresolved D. The CDR3 covers 15 residues. CDR1 SGHRS and CDR2 YFSETQ come from the germline V gene. Trimming took 1 base from V and 5 from J, leaving 15 bases between them. CDR3 in DNA: TGCGCCAGCAGCTTGCGAGGTCCGGGCGCGGAGACCCAGTACTTC. Its protein product is CASSLRGPGAETQYF.

The chain couples TRBV7-9 to TRBJ2-3; TRBD2 aligns across 9 bases. The germline gives CDR1 SEHNR, CDR2 FQNEAQ (reference sequence). The trim removed 1 base at V and 2 bases at J, leaving 7 bases unmatched. The CDR3 loop spans 17 amino acids. Here the CDR3 DNA reads TGTGCCAGCAGCTTAGGTCGACTAGCGGAGTTCACAGATACGCAGTATTTT. Its protein is CASSLGRLAEFTDTQYF.

The chain has TRBV11-2 and TRBJ2-1; D perhaps matches TRBD1 (5 bases). Between the trimmed V and J ends, which lost 1 base and 5 bases, there was a span of 18 bases. Germline assignment: CDR1 SGHAT and CDR2 FQNNGV. This CDR3 comprises 17 residues. The CDR3 nucleotides are TGTGCCAGCAGCTTAGCGATATACAGGCTAGGGGACAATGAGCAGTTCTTC. Translated: CASSLAIYRLGDNEQFF.

V usage is TRBV9 and J usage is TRBJ2-1; no reliable D call. CDR1 and CDR2 from the germline V gene are SGDLS and YYNGEE. CDR3 size: 15 residues. The V and J ends lost 0 bases and 0 bases respectively, with 7 bases between them. CDR3 loop: CASSVAISSYNEQFF. CDR3 DNA sequence: TGTGCCAGCAGCGTAGCTATTAGCTCCTACAATGAGCAGTTCTTC.

The chain carries TRBV7-2 and TRBJ1-5; possibly TRBD1 for D (6 bases). With 1 base removed from V and 3 bases from J, the gap between germline ends came to 13 bases. CDR1 and CDR2 from the germline V gene are SGHTA and FQGNSA. CDR3 length: 16 residues. CDR3 sequence: CASSLGGRGFNQPQHF. The CDR3, as DNA: TGTGCCAGCAGCTTAGGGGGAAGGGGGTTCAATCAGCCCCAGCATTTT.

The chain couples TRBV19 to TRBJ2-2, with D perhaps matching TRBD1 (5 bases). CDR3 length equals 16 residues. Looked up from germline, CDR1 is LNHDA and CDR2 is SQIVND (reference sequence). The V gene lost 5 bases and the J gene lost 2 bases, with 15 bases spanning the gap. CDR3 sequence: CASSHTGRANTGELFF. The CDR3 nucleotides read TGTGCCAGTAGTCATACAGGTCGGGCTAACACCGGGGAGCTGTTTTTT.

This chain uses TRBV28 with TRBJ1-2, with D uncertain. The CDR3 is made up of 14 amino acids. The germline V gene has CDR1 MDHEN and CDR2 SYDVKM. The germline V and J ends were trimmed by 3 bases and 4 bases, with 12 bases remaining between them. This CDR3 is CASSFPGGSYGYTF. The CDR3 DNA follows: TGTGCCAGCAGTTTTCCGGGTGGAAGCTATGGCTACACCTTC.